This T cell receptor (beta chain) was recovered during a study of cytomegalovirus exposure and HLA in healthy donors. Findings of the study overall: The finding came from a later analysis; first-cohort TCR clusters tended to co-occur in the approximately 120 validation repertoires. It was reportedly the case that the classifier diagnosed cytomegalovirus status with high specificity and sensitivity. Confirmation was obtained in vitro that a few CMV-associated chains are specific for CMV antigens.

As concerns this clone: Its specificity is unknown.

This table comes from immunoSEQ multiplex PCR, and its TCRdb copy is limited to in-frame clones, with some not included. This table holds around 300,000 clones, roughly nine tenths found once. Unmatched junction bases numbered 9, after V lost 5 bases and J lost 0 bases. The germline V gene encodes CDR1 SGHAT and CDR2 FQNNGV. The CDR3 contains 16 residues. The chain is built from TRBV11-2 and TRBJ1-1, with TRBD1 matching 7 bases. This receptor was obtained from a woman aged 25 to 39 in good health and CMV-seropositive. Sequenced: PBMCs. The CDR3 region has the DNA TGTGCCAGCAGCAGAGGGACAGTAAACATGAACACTGAAGCTTTCTTT. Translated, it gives CASSRGTVNMNTEAFF.